This T cell receptor beta chain was documented in a study of blood T cell repertoires in COVID-19. Looking at the study overall: Acute and convalescent COVID-19 specimens originated in the United States, Italy and Spain. PBMCs, B-cell-depleted T cells, or T cells provided the cDNA or gDNA that made up the material.

This CDR3 is built from 13 residues. The germline gives CDR1 LNHDA, CDR2 SQIVND (reference sequence). Trimming left V 6 bases short and J 5 bases short, with 13 bases between. In the original analysis: Quantification of nucleated cells was approximated via reference gene primer amplification. TCRdb's copy holds only in-frame clones and misses some; the assay was immunoSEQ multiplex PCR. For V, J and clone size, that table is used; D and trimming come from the DNA. The top ten hold almost 4.5% of the sample, which has 95,000 to 150,000 clones, more than 80% seen once. This rearrangement joins TRBV19 to TRBJ2-5, with a tentative D call TRBD2 (5 bases). This sequence originates from a man aged 40-55 years with acute or convalescent COVID-19. The source material was peripheral blood. The CDR3 DNA sequence: TGTGCCAGTAGCGGGAAGTTAGGGGAGACCCAGTACTTC. Protein sequence: CASSGKLGETQYF.